The 21 T cell receptor beta chains below come from one sample, sequenced in a study of shared clonotypes between healthy human individuals. The method was immunoSEQ multiplex PCR; TCRdb's version includes in-frame clones alone and lacks a portion of them. The sample lists about 1.5 million clones; around 98% were seen once. The sequencing sample was made of naive CD4+ T cells sorted from blood. Noted subset: CD45RA+ positively selected. These receptor sequences come from a young man in good health.

This clone occurred once. J is TRBJ1-1 and V is TRBV4-1; the D gene is possibly TRBD1 (5 bases). From germline, CDR1 is MGHRA and CDR2 YSYEKL. Trimming removed 6 bases at V and 5 bases at J, with 22 bases between. This CDR3 has 16 residues. For the CDR3, the DNA is TGCGCCAGCAGACATACCTATGGGGCCGTGGGGACTGAAGCTTTCTTT. This codes for CASRHTYGAVGTEAFF.

The chain links TRBV15 to TRBJ2-7, with TRBD2 matching over 10 bases. J was trimmed by 7 bases and V by 0 bases; bases with no gene match: 6. The CDR3 consists of 15 residues. Germline V gene data show CDR1 as LNHNV and CDR2 as YYDKDF (reference sequence). The CDR3 DNA reads as TGTGCCACCAGCAGAGACCTAGCGGGAGTTGAAGAGCAGTACTTC. This encodes CATSRDLAGVEEQYF.

V is TRBV6-5 and J is TRBJ1-2, with D tentatively TRBD1 (5 bases). The CDR3 covers 13 residues. Germline lookup yields CDR1 MNHEY and CDR2 SVGAGI. Trimming removed 6 bases from V and 4 bases from J, with 12 bases in between. The chain's CDR3 is CASSTTASYGYTF. The CDR3 region has the DNA TGTGCCAGCAGCACGACAGCCTCCTATGGCTACACCTTC.

The J gene is TRBJ2-1, the V gene TRBV10-3, with 9 positions matching TRBD1. Germline assignment: CDR1 ENHRY and CDR2 SYGVKD. The CDR3 is 15 residues long. V dropped 4 bases and J dropped 5; count of bases not matched to a gene: 6. CDR3 nucleotide sequence: TGTGCCATCAGTGGCCGACAGGGGGATGACAATGAGCAGTTCTTC. It is translated as CAISGRQGDDNEQFF.

The chain joins TRBV19 to TRBJ1-2, with D unresolved. Trimming removed 2 bases at V and 4 bases at J, with 14 bases between. This CDR3 has 15 amino acids. Germline lookup yields CDR1 LNHDA and CDR2 SQIVND (reference sequence). In nucleotides, the CDR3 is TGTGCCAGTAGTATATTGGACCCATTGGGCTATGGCTACACCTTC. It specifies CASSILDPLGYGYTF.

The chain combines TRBV10-3 with TRBJ2-7; D is ambiguous. The germline V gene encodes CDR1 ENHRY and CDR2 SYGVKD. V gave up 8 bases and J gave up 1 base, with 18 bases separating them. The CDR3 contains 15 residues. CDR3 region: CAIVPSPASSYEQYF. CDR3 sequence (DNA): TGTGCCATCGTACCTTCTCCAGCGTCATCCTACGAGCAGTACTTC.

A single count supports this clone. This chain joins TRBV4-1 and TRBJ2-7; the match to TRBD1 covers 7 bases. Germline V CDR1 and CDR2: MGHRA, YSYEKL. V was pared by 1 base and J by 3 bases, with 3 bases of the junction left unmatched. The CDR3 extends over 14 amino acids. The CDR3 coding sequence is TGCGCCAGCAGCCAAGGAAGGGGGCACTACGAGCAGTACTTC. Its protein product is CASSQGRGHYEQYF.

This chain connects TRBV5-1 to TRBJ2-4, with a tentative D call TRBD1 (5 bases). Per germline, CDR1 SGHRS and CDR2 YFSETQ. The CDR3 totals 15 residues. V was shortened by 0 bases and J by 1 base, with 8 bases between the two germline ends. CDR3 DNA sequence: TGCGCCAGCAGCTTGGGGGCAGGGGCCAAAAACATTCAGTACTTC. Protein sequence: CASSLGAGAKNIQYF.

The genes are TRBV27 and TRBJ2-5, with a tentative D call TRBD1 (5 bases). V lost 1 base, J lost 5 bases, and 11 bases lay in between. The CDR3 contains 14 residues. Germline CDR1 reads MNHEY; CDR2 reads SMNVEV (reference sequence). The CDR3 region has the DNA TGTGCCAGCAGTTTATATTCCAGGGCTGAGACCCAGTACTTC. It specifies CASSLYSRAETQYF.

With respect to this clone: The junction shows a germline mismatch at one end, possibly a read error. This chain connects TRBV9 to TRBJ1-2, with 8 bases matching TRBD1. The CDR3 runs to 14 residues. CDR1 and CDR2 from the germline V gene are SGDLS and YYNGEE. The CDR3 DNA follows: TGTGCCAGCAGCGTAGACTGGGACAGGACCCTCTTCTCCTTC. Protein: CASSVDWDRTLFSF.

The chain uses TRBV5-4 and TRBJ1-2; D is ambiguous. Trimming took 4 bases from V and 4 from J, leaving 11 bases between them. This CDR3 spans 13 amino acids. Germline CDR1 SGHNT, CDR2 YYREEE (reference sequence). CDR3 residues: CASSAPWAYGYTF. CDR3 nucleotide sequence: TGTGCCAGCAGCGCCCCTTGGGCCTATGGCTACACCTTC. The full variable domain, in which reference TRBV5-4 and TRBJ1-2 provide the parts outside the CDR3, is ETGVTQSPTHLIKTRGQQVTLRCSSQSGHNTVSWYQQALGQGPQFIFQYYREEENGRGNFPPRFSGLQFPNYSSELNVNALELDDSALYLCASSAPWAYGYTFGSGTRLTVV.

V gene TRBV18 combines with J gene TRBJ1-2; TRBD1 agrees at 9 bases. CDR3 length: 15 amino acids. J gave up 5 bases and V 0 bases, and 4 bases lay outside the gene matches. In germline, CDR1 is KGHSH, CDR2 LQKENI. This CDR3 reads CASSPPGQGMYGYTF. The CDR3 DNA sequence: TGTGCCAGCTCACCACCGGGACAGGGAATGTATGGCTACACCTTC.

The chain joins TRBV5-1 to TRBJ2-5; TRBD1 agrees at 7 bases. CDR1 SGHRS and CDR2 YFSETQ come from the germline V gene. V was pared by 6 bases and J by 6 bases, with 5 bases of the junction left unmatched. The CDR3 sequence is 12 residues long. Here the CDR3 reads CASKGGLKTQYF. The CDR3, as DNA: TGCGCCAGCAAAGGGGGCCTCAAGACCCAGTACTTC.

The count of this clone is one. The CDR3 sequence is CASSPPGRSGNTIYF. CDR3 nucleotides: TGTGCCAGCAGCCCCCCCGGACGCTCTGGAAACACCATATATTTT. The V and J genes are TRBV7-2 and TRBJ1-3; D gene uncertain. V lost 5 bases and J 0 bases, leaving 11 bases between the germline ends. The CDR3 has 15 residues. The germline V gene encodes CDR1 SGHTA and CDR2 FQGNSA.

The chain employs TRBV5-1 and TRBJ2-1, with 9 bases aligning to TRBD2. The J segment lost 7 bases and the V segment lost 7 bases, leaving 12 bases of the junction unmatched. Germline V CDR1 and CDR2: SGHRS, YFSETQ. This CDR3 spans 15 amino acids. This chain's CDR3 is CASHTLAGGGNEQFF. The CDR3 nucleotides read TGCGCCAGCCACACCCTGGCGGGAGGGGGGAATGAGCAGTTCTTC.

In this sample, this clone turned up once. V and J are TRBV28 and TRBJ1-1, with D possibly matching TRBD1 (6 bases). Trimming left V 7 bases short and J 5 bases short, with 14 bases between. CDR3 size: 13 residues. CDR1 and CDR2 from the germline V gene are MDHEN and SYDVKM. The CDR3 sequence is CASTRVGGTEAFF. In nucleotides, the CDR3 is TGTGCCAGCACTCGGGTAGGGGGTACTGAAGCTTTCTTT.

The gene calls are TRBV6-1 and TRBJ1-3; D is unclear. V lost 4 bases and J 2 bases, leaving 12 bases between the germline ends. Germline lookup yields CDR1 MNHNS and CDR2 SASEGT. The CDR3 runs 15 residues. Here the CDR3 DNA reads TGTGCCAGCAGTGCAGCGATCGGCCCTGGAAACACCATATATTTT. This sequence encodes CASSAAIGPGNTIYF.

Turning to this clone: The sample contains more than one DNA sequence encoding this CDR3. The chain recombines TRBV18 with TRBJ1-1; D gene uncertain. V shed 1 base and J shed 4 bases, with 10 bases lying between them. The CDR3 covers 14 residues. Germline V gene lookup returns CDR1 KGHSH and CDR2 LQKENI. The DNA of the CDR3 is TGTGCCAGCTCACCACAGGGATCCGGCACTGAAGCTTTCTTT. Protein: CASSPQGSGTEAFF.

This chain connects TRBV6-1 to TRBJ1-2; tentatively, D is TRBD1 (5 bases). V was shortened by 3 bases and J by 8 bases, with 10 bases between the two germline ends. The germline gives CDR1 MNHNS, CDR2 SASEGT. The CDR3 contains 12 residues. CDR3 in DNA: TGTGCCAGCAGTGAGAGGGGCGGCGGCTACACCTTC. This sequence encodes CASSERGGGYTF.

The V and J genes are TRBV19 and TRBJ2-5; 10 bases are a match to TRBD1. CDR1 and CDR2 from the germline V gene are LNHDA and SQIVND (reference sequence). V was pared by 2 bases and J by 7 bases, with 1 base of the junction left unmatched. This CDR3 is built from 13 residues. The CDR3 reads CASSIRDRGTQYF. The CDR3, as DNA: TGTGCCAGTAGTATACGGGACAGGGGGACCCAGTACTTC.

The chain links TRBV6-1 to TRBJ1-2, with D unclear. V dropped 3 bases and J dropped 6 bases, with 11 bases sitting between them. The germline V gene has CDR1 MNHNS and CDR2 SASEGT. The CDR3 length is 13 residues. As DNA, the CDR3 is TGTGCCAGCAGTGACGGACTTCAGGATGGCTACACCTTC. Translation gives CASSDGLQDGYTF.